Listed here are 22 T cell receptor beta chains from one sample, sequenced in a study of blood T cell repertoires in COVID-19. This table comes from immunoSEQ multiplex PCR, and its TCRdb copy is limited to in-frame clones, with some not included. The sample has approximately 13,000 clones; around 67% are singletons. Material for sequencing was peripheral blood. These receptors were obtained from a boy between 2 and 10 years old with active or convalescent COVID-19.

This clone is termed medium-sized. The chain joins TRBV7-9 to TRBJ2-1, with 8 bases matching TRBD1. Germline V gene sequence: CDR1 SEHNR, CDR2 FQNEAQ (reference sequence). The CDR3 totals 18 residues. J lost 6 bases, V lost 5 bases, and 18 bases had no gene match. The CDR3 spells CASSRSGTRDRIINEQFF. CDR3 DNA: TGTGCCAGCAGCCGATCTGGGACCCGGGACAGGATAATCAATGAGCAGTTCTTC.

The table lists this clone with a count of one. The chain uses TRBV2 and TRBJ2-1, with a tentative D call TRBD1 (6 bases). CDR3 size: 13 residues. The germline V gene encodes CDR1 SNHLY and CDR2 FYNNEI. V lost 7 bases to trimming and J lost 7 bases, with 14 bases between them. CDR3 bases: TGTGCCAGCAAAAGGACAGTGAGGAATGAGCAGTTCTTC. Protein sequence: CASKRTVRNEQFF.

The J gene is TRBJ2-7, the V gene TRBV7-8, with D possibly being TRBD2 (6 bases). Germline values: CDR1 SGHVS, CDR2 FQNEAQ. This CDR3 has 16 amino acids. The germline V and J ends were trimmed by 1 base and 4 bases, with 17 bases remaining between them. The CDR3 loop reads CASSLGGDSRGYEQYF. In DNA, the CDR3 is TGTGCCAGCAGCTTAGGGGGGGACTCCCGCGGGTACGAGCAGTACTTC.

This clone was found a few times. This sequence joins TRBV7-2 and TRBJ2-7; D is possibly TRBD2 (6 bases). CDR1 and CDR2 from the germline V gene are SGHTA and FQGNSA. CDR3 size: 19 residues. V was trimmed by 1 base and J by 2 bases, leaving 24 bases between them. CDR3 DNA sequence: TGTGCCAGCAGCTTAGATGCGGGACTGGTACGAGGCCCTGCCTACGAGCAGTACTTC. It codes for CASSLDAGLVRGPAYEQYF.

This clone was picked up one time. This chain links TRBV27 with TRBJ2-7; 13 bases agree with TRBD2. Per germline, CDR1 MNHEY and CDR2 SMNVEV (reference sequence). There are 15 residues in the CDR3. With V trimmed by 8 bases and J by 3 bases, 7 bases remained unmatched. The chain's CDR3 is CASARLAGGYYEQYF. CDR3 nucleotides: TGTGCCAGCGCGAGACTAGCGGGGGGTTACTACGAGCAGTACTTC.

This sequence joins TRBV7-9 and TRBJ2-7, with 12 bases matching TRBD2. There are 17 residues in the CDR3. Trimming at V came to 5 bases and at J to 3 bases, leaving 11 bases not matched to a gene. The germline gives CDR1 SEHNR, CDR2 FQNEAQ (reference sequence). The chain's CDR3 is CASSPRSGLAGFYEQYF. The CDR3 bases are TGTGCCAGCAGCCCCCGCTCGGGACTAGCGGGTTTCTACGAGCAGTACTTC.

This chain connects TRBV7-9 to TRBJ2-1; D gene unclear. CDR1 SEHNR and CDR2 FQNEAQ come from the germline V gene (reference sequence). CDR3 length equals 16 residues. The V gene lost 1 base and the J gene lost 0 bases, with 10 bases spanning the gap. Here the CDR3 reads CASSLGGVSSYNEQFF. The CDR3 DNA sequence: TGTGCCAGCAGCTTAGGAGGCGTTAGCTCCTACAATGAGCAGTTCTTC.

V usage is TRBV7-8 and J usage is TRBJ1-5, with 10 bases lining up with TRBD1. The CDR3 sequence is 16 residues long. The ends lost 5 bases at V and 4 bases at J; junction bases unmatched: 8. The germline CDR1 and CDR2 sequences are SGHVS and FQNEAQ. The CDR3 region has the DNA TGTGCCAGCAGCCGGCGACAGGGGGCGGGGAATCAGCCCCAGCATTTT. Its translation: CASSRRQGAGNQPQHF.

This chain uses TRBV7-9 with TRBJ2-3, with 8 positions matching TRBD1. The CDR3 covers 17 residues. Trimming removed 0 bases from V and 6 bases from J; junction bases left unmatched: 11. Germline V gives CDR1 SEHNR, CDR2 FQNEAQ (reference sequence). In DNA, the CDR3 is TGTGCCAGCAGCTTAGCTGCCGGGACAGGTATCGCGGATACGCAGTATTTT. Its translation is CASSLAAGTGIADTQYF.

The rearrangement links TRBV19 to TRBJ1-5; perhaps TRBD1 as D (5 bases). CDR3 length: 15 amino acids. Germline V gene lookup returns CDR1 LNHDA and CDR2 SQIVND (reference sequence). Trimming took 1 base from V and 3 from J, leaving 10 bases between them. In DNA form, the CDR3 reads TGTGCCAGTAGTATAGGACAGACCTACAATCAGCCCCAGCATTTT. It yields the protein CASSIGQTYNQPQHF.

The chain joins TRBV7-4 to TRBJ2-5, with 8 bases lining up with TRBD1. The CDR3 is made up of 15 amino acids. With V trimmed by 5 bases and J by 4 bases, 9 bases remained unmatched. Germline V gives CDR1 SGHVT, CDR2 SQSDAQ. The CDR3 here is CASSLRGRRGETQYF. Written as DNA, the CDR3 is TGTGCCAGCAGCCTCAGGGGGCGAAGGGGAGAGACCCAGTACTTC.

This clone was counted only a few times. The rearrangement joins TRBV6-2 or TRBV6-3 to TRBJ1-1, with 7 positions matching TRBD1. V shed 5 bases, J shed 5 bases, and the junction held 2 bases outside the gene matches. Per the germline V gene, CDR1 is MNHEY and CDR2 is SVGEGT. There are 12 residues in the CDR3. CDR3 sequence reads: CASSNRGTEAFF. DNA for the CDR3: TGTGCCAGCAGTAACAGGGGAACTGAAGCTTTCTTT.

The J gene is TRBJ2-7, the V gene TRBV11-2, with D tentatively TRBD1 (5 bases). The CDR3 covers 15 residues. Trimming pared 0 bases from V and 7 bases from J, leaving 16 bases between. Looked up from germline, CDR1 is SGHAT and CDR2 is FQNNGV. CDR3 region: CASSLDKQARVEQYV. As DNA, the CDR3 is TGTGCCAGCAGCTTAGATAAACAGGCCCGCGTAGAGCAGTACGTC.

The chain combines TRBV21-1 with TRBJ2-5; the D call TRBD2 from the table was never checked on the DNA. TRBV21-1 is a pseudogene. This CDR3 contains 15 residues. The CDR3 coding sequence is TGTGCCAGCAGCAAAGTGGGGTATGGGGGGGAGACCCAGTACTTC. Translation gives CASSKVGYGGETQYF.

The rearrangement uses TRBV3-1 (or the pseudogene TRBV3-2) and TRBJ1-4; D unresolved. In germline, CDR1 is LGHDT, CDR2 YNNKEL (reference sequence). V lost 4 bases to trimming and J lost 4 bases, with 13 bases between them. The CDR3 runs 15 residues. CDR3 bases: TGTGCCAGCAGCCCACGGCAGGTGTTTAATGAAAAACTGTTTTTT. It yields the protein CASSPRQVFNEKLFF.

There are a few counts of this clone. This chain links TRBV5-1 with TRBJ1-1; TRBD1 is a possible D gene (5 bases). The V gene lost 5 bases and the J gene lost 0 bases, with 14 bases spanning the gap. The CDR3 covers 15 residues. CDR1 and CDR2 (germline): SGHRS, YFSETQ. CDR3: CASSQGRAMNTEAFF. Here the CDR3 DNA reads TGCGCCAGCAGTCAGGGTCGGGCAATGAACACTGAAGCTTTCTTT. Drawing the rest from reference TRBV5-1 and TRBJ1-1, the complete variable domain is KAGVTQTPRYLIKTRGQQVTLSCSPISGHRSVSWYQQTPGQGLQFLFEYFSETQRNKGNFPGRFSGRQFSNSRSEMNVSTLELGDSALYLCASSQGRAMNTEAFFGQGTRLTVV.

This chain links TRBV5-4 with TRBJ1-1, with TRBD1 matching 8 bases. The germline V gene has CDR1 SGHNT and CDR2 YYREEE (reference sequence). With 2 bases clipped from V and 4 bases from J, the junction kept 22 bases outside the gene matches. The CDR3 has 20 residues. The CDR3 DNA follows: TGTGCCAGCAGCTTAGGACGGGGTGGTTATAGAACAGGGGGTTTCACTGAAGCTTTCTTT. Translated: CASSLGRGGYRTGGFTEAFF.

The chain carries TRBV27 and TRBJ2-7; TRBD2 aligns across 7 bases. Germline V CDR1 and CDR2: MNHEY, SMNVEV (reference sequence). The CDR3 covers 14 residues. V lost 5 bases and J lost 6; bases outside the gene matches: 10. The chain's CDR3 is CASSPEPAGSEQYV. The CDR3 DNA reads TGTGCCAGCAGTCCCGAACCAGCGGGGAGCGAGCAGTACGTC.

The CDR3 loop is CASSGRRGAYRETQYF. In DNA, the CDR3 is TGTGCCAGCAGTGGACGGCGGGGGGCGTATAGAGAGACCCAGTACTTC. This rearrangement joins TRBV6-2 or TRBV6-3 to TRBJ2-5; 8 bases match TRBD2. This CDR3 contains 16 residues. Germline CDR1 is MNHEY and CDR2 is SVGEGT. J lost 4 bases, V lost 5 bases, and 12 bases had no gene match.

The V gene is TRBV19, the J gene TRBJ2-7; no clear D. The CDR3 sequence is 17 residues long. CDR1 is LNHDA and CDR2 is SQIVND in the germline V gene (reference sequence). The V end lost 7 bases, the J end lost 7 bases, and 29 bases lay between the germline ends. Here the CDR3 reads CASKMSRQRFLSREQYV. CDR3 sequence (DNA): TGTGCCAGTAAAATGAGTCGGCAGAGATTCCTCTCGAGGGAGCAGTACGTC.

The chain combines TRBV24-1 with TRBJ1-1; D is ambiguous. Germline V CDR1 and CDR2: KGHDR, SFDVKD. Trimming removed 2 bases from V and 3 bases from J, with 12 bases in between. This CDR3 region has 15 residues. CDR3 sequence: CATSDSRGRDTEAFF. The CDR3 DNA reads TGTGCCACCAGTGATTCGCGAGGGCGGGACACTGAAGCTTTCTTT.

This sequence joins TRBV19 and TRBJ2-5, with 8 bases matching TRBD1. CDR3 length equals 14 residues. With 4 bases clipped from V and 5 bases from J, the junction kept 6 bases outside the gene matches. Looked up from germline, CDR1 is LNHDA and CDR2 is SQIVND (reference sequence). The CDR3 region has the DNA TGTGCCAGTAGTAATCCCCCAGGGGGCGAGACCCAGTACTTC. Amino acid sequence: CASSNPPGGETQYF.